A selection of T cell receptor beta chains follows, all from one sample in a study of T cell responses to AZD1222 COVID-19 vaccine. This table comes from immunoSEQ multiplex PCR, and its TCRdb copy is limited to in-frame clones, with some not included. The sample shows about 180,000 clones, approximately 90% of them seen only once. Sample: peripheral blood, taken 28 days after the second dose of the MenACWY control vaccine. These receptors came from an adult who received the MenACWY meningococcal vaccine as a control. Both conserved end residues are part of each CDR3. The order of the fields is D gene, J gene, V gene, clone size, CDR3 protein, CDR3 DNA. A D gene is named only where the DNA matches it firmly. A clone size is listed for some rows: how often the clone was seen (once, few, many), or a class if it is expanded.

NA,TRBJ2-7,TRBV7-8,NA,CASSRGDGFYEQYF,TGTGCCAGCAGCCGAGGGGACGGTTTCTACGAGCAGTACTTC
NA,TRBJ2-1,TRBV5-4,NA,CASSFQGQEQFF,TGTGCCAGCAGCTTTCAAGGACAAGAGCAGTTCTTC
NA,TRBJ2-1,TRBV6-6,NA,CASSYSREQFF,TGTGCCAGCAGTTACTCGCGAGAGCAGTTCTTC
NA,TRBJ2-2,TRBV11-2,NA,CASRLSDYPTGELFF,TGTGCCAGCAGGTTGTCGGACTACCCGACCGGGGAGCTGTTTTTT
NA,TRBJ1-4,TRBV4-1,NA,CASSQASERAEEKLFF,TGCGCCAGCAGCCAAGCCAGCGAGAGGGCCGAAGAAAAACTGTTTTTT
NA,TRBJ1-4,TRBV3-1/TRBV3-2,NA,CASSVGPSGSEKLFF,TGTGCCAGCAGCGTGGGCCCCTCAGGAAGTGAAAAACTGTTTTTT
TRBD1,TRBJ1-1,TRBV12-5,NA,CASGFTSTMGQLNTEAFF,TGTGCTAGTGGTTTCACAAGTACTATGGGACAGTTGAACACTGAAGCTTTCTTT
NA,TRBJ1-6,TRBV30,NA,CAWRYGGNSPLHF,TGTGCCTGGAGATACGGGGGTAATTCACCCCTCCACTTT
NA,TRBJ2-1,TRBV5-6,once,CASSTGTFRSYNEQFF,TGTGCCAGCAGCACCGGGACATTTAGGTCCTACAATGAGCAGTTCTTC
NA,TRBJ2-2,TRBV2,NA,CASTYRDTGELFF,TGTGCCAGCACCTACAGGGACACCGGGGAGCTGTTTTTT
NA,TRBJ2-3,TRBV7-8,NA,CASSLDGTTQYF,TGTGCCAGCAGCTTAGACGGGACGACGCAGTATTTT
TRBD1,TRBJ1-2,TRBV30,once,CAWSSGTANYGYTF,TGTGCCTGGAGTAGCGGGACAGCTAACTATGGCTACACCTTC
NA,TRBJ2-6,TRBV6-2/TRBV6-3,once,CASSRRDTGANVLTF,TGTGCCAGCAGCCGCCGGGACACTGGGGCCAACGTCCTGACTTTC
TRBD1,TRBJ1-5,TRBV20-1,NA,CSASLGQGSNQPQHF,TGCAGTGCTAGTTTGGGACAGGGGAGCAATCAGCCCCAGCATTTT
NA,TRBJ1-6,TRBV30,NA,CAWSMHSPLHF,TGTGCCTGGAGCATGCATTCACCCCTCCACTTT
NA,TRBJ1-2,TRBV5-1,once,CASSLSPPGHYYGYTF,TGCGCCAGCAGCTTGTCCCCCCCGGGCCATTACTATGGCTACACCTTC
TRBD1,TRBJ1-4,TRBV6-2/TRBV6-3,NA,CASSYSWTGDEKLFF,TGTGCCAGCAGTTACTCGTGGACAGGCGATGAAAAACTGTTTTTT
NA,TRBJ2-2,TRBV5-4,NA,CASSLEWPANTGELFF,TGTGCCAGCAGCTTGGAATGGCCAGCGAACACCGGGGAGCTGTTTTTT
TRBD2,TRBJ2-7,TRBV5-1,once,CASSLTSGSEQYF,TGCGCCAGCAGCTTGACTAGCGGGAGCGAGCAGTACTTC
TRBD2,TRBJ2-1,TRBV10-3,NA,CAISEGLAGASRSYNEQFF,TGTGCCATCAGCGAGGGACTAGCGGGAGCTAGTAGGTCCTACAATGAGCAGTTCTTC
NA,TRBJ2-7,TRBV5-4,NA,CASSLVGPGSSYEQYF,TGTGCCAGCAGCTTGGTTGGTCCGGGGAGCTCCTACGAGCAGTACTTC
NA,TRBJ1-1,TRBV23-1,NA,CAGDRPSMNTEAFF,TGCGCCGGAGACAGGCCGAGTATGAACACTGAAGCTTTCTTT
NA,TRBJ2-2,TRBV5-8,NA,CASSRTDPFGNTGELFF,TGTGCCAGCAGCCGGACGGACCCCTTTGGGAACACCGGGGAGCTGTTTTTT
NA,TRBJ1-2,TRBV28,few,CASKVTGTYGYTF,TGTGCCAGCAAGGTGACAGGCACTTATGGCTACACCTTC
TRBD1,TRBJ2-5,TRBV28,NA,CASSPTGGWETQYF,TGTGCCAGCAGTCCCACAGGGGGCTGGGAGACCCAGTACTTC
TRBD1,TRBJ2-7,TRBV28,NA,CASSFLPGQGVEQYF,TGTGCCAGCAGTTTTTTGCCGGGACAGGGGGTTGAGCAGTACTTC
TRBD1,TRBJ1-4,TRBV18,NA,CASSPPRQGSGKLFF,TGTGCCAGCTCACCACCGCGACAGGGGAGTGGAAAACTGTTTTTT
TRBD1,TRBJ1-2,TRBV30,NA,CAWSEDRGLGYTF,TGTGCCTGGAGCGAGGACAGGGGGCTAGGCTACACCTTC
TRBD2,TRBJ2-3,TRBV7-2,once,CASSSGLVGDTQYF,TGTGCCAGCAGCTCCGGACTAGTCGGGGATACGCAGTATTTT
TRBD1,TRBJ1-2,TRBV18,NA,CASSGAGTVNYGYTF,TGTGCCAGCTCAGGGGCCGGGACAGTGAACTATGGCTACACCTTC
TRBD1,TRBJ2-7,TRBV18,NA,CASSPRGRGLIEQYF,TGTGCCAGCTCACCCAGGGGGCGAGGACTAATCGAGCAGTACTTC
TRBD2,TRBJ2-5,TRBV19,NA,CASSMGLAQETQYF,TGTGCCAGTAGTATGGGACTAGCTCAAGAGACCCAGTACTTC
NA,TRBJ2-5,TRBV2,NA,CASSDLAKETQYF,TGTGCCAGCAGTGACTTGGCGAAAGAGACCCAGTACTTC
NA,TRBJ1-2,TRBV11-2,NA,CASSLGAYSGYTF,TGTGCCAGCAGCTTAGGAGCCTACTCTGGCTACACCTTC
NA,TRBJ2-1,TRBV7-9,NA,CASSLQDHRVEQFF,TGTGCCAGCAGCCTCCAAGATCACAGGGTTGAGCAGTTCTTC
NA,TRBJ2-2,TRBV5-1,NA,CASSLGGITGELFF,TGCGCCAGCAGCTTAGGCGGGATAACCGGGGAGCTGTTTTTT
NA,TRBJ1-4,TRBV7-9,NA,CASEQGPNEKLFF,TGTGCCAGCGAACAGGGCCCTAATGAAAAACTGTTTTTT
TRBD2,TRBJ2-1,TRBV7-2,NA,CASSIAGWSDEQFF,TGTGCCAGCAGCATAGCGGGATGGAGCGATGAGCAGTTCTTC
TRBD1,TRBJ2-5,TRBV10-1,NA,CASSTGGETQYF,TGCGCCAGCAGTACAGGGGGCGAGACCCAGTACTTC
NA,TRBJ2-6,TRBV7-2,NA,CASNVPGMANVLTF,TGTGCCAGCAACGTCCCGGGTATGGCCAACGTCCTGACTTTC
TRBD1,TRBJ1-5,TRBV2,NA,CASSEGGQSYSNQPQHF,TGTGCCAGCAGTGAAGGGGGACAGTCTTATAGCAATCAGCCCCAGCATTTT
NA,TRBJ2-7,TRBV29-1,NA,CSVEWGETYEQYF,TGCAGCGTTGAATGGGGGGAGACCTACGAGCAGTACTTC
TRBD1,TRBJ1-1,TRBV2,NA,CASSLQGASGTEAFF,TGTGCCAGCAGTCTACAGGGGGCTTCGGGTACTGAAGCTTTCTTT
NA,TRBJ2-5,TRBV20-1,NA,CSAGGQETQYF,TGCAGTGCTGGGGGCCAAGAGACCCAGTACTTC
NA,TRBJ2-2,TRBV14,NA,CASSIRANTGELFF,TGTGCCAGCAGTATTCGGGCTAACACCGGGGAGCTGTTTTTT
NA,TRBJ1-1,TRBV18,NA,CASSLDGGIEAFF,TGTGCCAGCTCCCTGGACGGAGGGATTGAAGCTTTCTTT
NA,TRBJ1-1,TRBV5-4,NA,CASSLALYSAEAFF,TGTGCCAGCAGCTTGGCCCTTTACTCCGCTGAAGCTTTCTTT
NA,TRBJ1-5,TRBV4-1,NA,CASSQVGGNQPQHF,TGCGCCAGCAGCCAAGTCGGGGGAAATCAGCCCCAGCATTTT
NA,TRBJ2-6,TRBV6-2/TRBV6-3,NA,CASSYDRYNVLTF,TGTGCCAGCAGTTACGACAGGTATAACGTCCTGACTTTC
NA,TRBJ2-2,TRBV28,NA,CASIRVGAGELFF,TGTGCCAGCATTAGGGTGGGTGCCGGGGAGCTGTTTTTT
NA,TRBJ2-7,TRBV2,NA,CASSALMGPYEQYF,TGTGCCAGCAGTGCTCTCATGGGGCCCTACGAGCAGTACTTC
NA,TRBJ2-7,TRBV20-1,few,CSASRQEGGEQYF,TGCAGTGCTAGTCGGCAGGAAGGAGGGGAGCAGTACTTC
NA,TRBJ1-4,TRBV6-5,NA,CASSTQPARNEKLFF,TGTGCCAGCAGTACTCAACCTGCCCGTAATGAAAAACTGTTTTTT
NA,TRBJ2-5,TRBV6-5,NA,CASSPGLSVGTQYF,TGTGCCAGCAGCCCGGGCTTATCGGTGGGGACCCAGTACTTC
TRBD2,TRBJ2-5,TRBV29-1,NA,CSVVVLAGRETQYF,TGCAGCGTTGTGGTCCTAGCGGGACGAGAGACCCAGTACTTC
NA,TRBJ2-7,TRBV6-2/TRBV6-3,few,CASSLEGSYEQYF,TGTGCCAGCAGTTTAGAGGGATCCTACGAGCAGTACTTC